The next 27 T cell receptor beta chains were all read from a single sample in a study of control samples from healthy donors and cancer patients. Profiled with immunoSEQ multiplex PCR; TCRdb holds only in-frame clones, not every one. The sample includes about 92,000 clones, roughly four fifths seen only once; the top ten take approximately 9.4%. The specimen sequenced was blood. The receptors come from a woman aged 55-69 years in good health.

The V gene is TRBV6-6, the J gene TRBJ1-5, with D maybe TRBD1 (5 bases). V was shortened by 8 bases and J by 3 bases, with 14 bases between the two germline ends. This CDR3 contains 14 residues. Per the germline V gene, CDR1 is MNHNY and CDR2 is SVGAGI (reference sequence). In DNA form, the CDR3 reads TGTGCCAGCTTCTATGGGGCGAACAATCAGCCCCAGCATTTT. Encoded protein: CASFYGANNQPQHF.

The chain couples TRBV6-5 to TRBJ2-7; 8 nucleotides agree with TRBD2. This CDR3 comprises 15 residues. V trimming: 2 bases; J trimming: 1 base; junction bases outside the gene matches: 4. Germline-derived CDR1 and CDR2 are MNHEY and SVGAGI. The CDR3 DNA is TGTGCCAGCAGTTACGGCGGGGGGCGGTCCTACGAGCAGTACTTC. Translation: CASSYGGGRSYEQYF.

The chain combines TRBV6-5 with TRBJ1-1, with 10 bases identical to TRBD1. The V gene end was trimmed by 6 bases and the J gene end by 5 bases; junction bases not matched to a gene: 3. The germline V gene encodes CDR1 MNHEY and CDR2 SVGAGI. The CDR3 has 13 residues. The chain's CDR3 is CASRRQGATEAFF. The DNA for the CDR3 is TGTGCCAGCAGGCGACAGGGGGCGACTGAAGCTTTCTTT.

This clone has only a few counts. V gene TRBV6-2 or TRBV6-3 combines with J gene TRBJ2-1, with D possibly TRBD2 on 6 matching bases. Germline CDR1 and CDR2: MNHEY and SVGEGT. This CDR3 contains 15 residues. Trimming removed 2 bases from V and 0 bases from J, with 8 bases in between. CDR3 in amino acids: CASSYDGSSYNEQFF. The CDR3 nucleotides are TGTGCCAGCAGTTACGACGGGAGCTCCTACAATGAGCAGTTCTTC.

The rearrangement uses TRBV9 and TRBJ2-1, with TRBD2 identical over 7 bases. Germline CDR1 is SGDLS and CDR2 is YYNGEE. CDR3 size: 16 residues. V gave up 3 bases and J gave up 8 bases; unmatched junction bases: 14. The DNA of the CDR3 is TGTGCCAGCAGCGGACGGGACTACAGGCCTCCCGATGAGCAGTTCTTC. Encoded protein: CASSGRDYRPPDEQFF.

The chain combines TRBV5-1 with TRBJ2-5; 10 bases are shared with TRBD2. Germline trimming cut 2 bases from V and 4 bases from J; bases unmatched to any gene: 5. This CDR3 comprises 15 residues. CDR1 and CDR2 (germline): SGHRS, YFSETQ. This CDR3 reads CASSFSGGAGETQYF. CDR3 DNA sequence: TGCGCCAGCAGCTTCAGCGGGGGGGCCGGAGAGACCCAGTACTTC.

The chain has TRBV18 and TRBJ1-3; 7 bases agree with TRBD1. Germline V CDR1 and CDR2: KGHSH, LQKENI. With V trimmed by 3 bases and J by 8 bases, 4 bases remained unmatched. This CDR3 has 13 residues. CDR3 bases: TGTGCCAGCTCACCCAACAGGGGAGACACCATATATTTT. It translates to CASSPNRGDTIYF. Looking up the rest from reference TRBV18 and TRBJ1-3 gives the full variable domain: NAGVMQNPRHLVRRRGQEARLRCSPMKGHSHVYWYRQLPEEGLKFMVYLQKENIIDESGMPKERFSAEFPKEGPSILRIQQVVRGDSAAYFCASSPNRGDTIYFGEGSWLTVV.

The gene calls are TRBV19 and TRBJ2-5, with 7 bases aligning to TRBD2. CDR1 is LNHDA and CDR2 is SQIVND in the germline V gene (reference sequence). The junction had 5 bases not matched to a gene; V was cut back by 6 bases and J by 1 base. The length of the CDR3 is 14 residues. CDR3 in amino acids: CASSFQRGQETQYF. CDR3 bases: TGTGCCAGTAGCTTTCAGCGGGGCCAAGAGACCCAGTACTTC.

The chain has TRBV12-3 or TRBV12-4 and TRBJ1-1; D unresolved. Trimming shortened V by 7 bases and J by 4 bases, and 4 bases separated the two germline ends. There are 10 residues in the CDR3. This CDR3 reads CASTFTEAFF. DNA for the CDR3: TGTGCCAGCACTTTCACTGAAGCTTTCTTT.

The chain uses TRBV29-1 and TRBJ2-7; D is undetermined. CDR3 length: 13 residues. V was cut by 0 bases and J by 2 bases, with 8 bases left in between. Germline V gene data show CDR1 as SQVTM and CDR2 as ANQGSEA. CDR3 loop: CSVEDATAYEQYF. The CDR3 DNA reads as TGCAGCGTTGAAGATGCCACAGCCTACGAGCAGTACTTC.

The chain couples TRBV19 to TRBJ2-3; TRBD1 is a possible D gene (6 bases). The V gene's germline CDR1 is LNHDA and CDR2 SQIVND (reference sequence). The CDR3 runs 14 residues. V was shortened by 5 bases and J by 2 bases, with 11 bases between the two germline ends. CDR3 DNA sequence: TGTGCCAGTAGTTCAGGGGTGTCCACAGATACGCAGTATTTT. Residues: CASSSGVSTDTQYF. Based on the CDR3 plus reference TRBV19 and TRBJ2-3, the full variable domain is DGGITQSPKYLFRKEGQNVTLSCEQNLNHDAMYWYRQDPGQGLRLIYYSQIVNDFQKGDIAEGYSVSREKKESFPLTVTSAQKNPTAFYLCASSSGVSTDTQYFGPGTRLTVL.

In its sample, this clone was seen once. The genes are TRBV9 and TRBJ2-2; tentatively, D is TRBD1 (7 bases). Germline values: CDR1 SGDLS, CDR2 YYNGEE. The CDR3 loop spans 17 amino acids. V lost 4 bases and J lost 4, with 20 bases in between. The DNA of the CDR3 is TGTGCCAGCAGCCCCCGAACGCAGGGGGAGGTCACCGGGGAGCTGTTTTTT. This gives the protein CASSPRTQGEVTGELFF.

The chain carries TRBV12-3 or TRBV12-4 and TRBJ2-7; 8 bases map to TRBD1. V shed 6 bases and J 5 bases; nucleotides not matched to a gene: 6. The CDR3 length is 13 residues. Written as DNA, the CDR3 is TGTGCCAGCAGCCCGGACAGGGCTAACGAGCAGTACTTC. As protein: CASSPDRANEQYF.

CDR3 sequence (DNA): TGTGCCAGCAGCTCCGCCCGGACGAACGCGGGGGATGAGCAGTTCTTC. It yields the protein CASSSARTNAGDEQFF. This chain uses TRBV7-9 with TRBJ2-1; 7 bases map to TRBD2. The length of the CDR3 is 16 residues. Germline assignment: CDR1 SEHNR and CDR2 FQNEAQ (reference sequence). J lost 8 bases, V lost 4 bases, and 14 bases had no gene match.

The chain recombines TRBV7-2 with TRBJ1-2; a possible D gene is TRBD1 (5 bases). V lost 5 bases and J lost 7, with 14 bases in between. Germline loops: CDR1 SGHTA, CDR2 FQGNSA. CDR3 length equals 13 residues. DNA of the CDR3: TGTGCCAGCAGCCTAGGGGCGGCGTCTGGCTACACCTTC. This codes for CASSLGAASGYTF.

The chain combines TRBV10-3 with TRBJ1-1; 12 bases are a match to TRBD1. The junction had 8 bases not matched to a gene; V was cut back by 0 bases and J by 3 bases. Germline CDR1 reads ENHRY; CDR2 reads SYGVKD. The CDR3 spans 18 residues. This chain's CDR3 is CAISESWRGQGADTEAFF. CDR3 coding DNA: TGTGCCATCAGTGAGTCTTGGAGGGGACAGGGGGCCGACACTGAAGCTTTCTTT.

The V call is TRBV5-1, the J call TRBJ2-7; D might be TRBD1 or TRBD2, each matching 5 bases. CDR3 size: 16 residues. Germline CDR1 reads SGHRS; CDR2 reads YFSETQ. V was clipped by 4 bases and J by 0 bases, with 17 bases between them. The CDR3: CASSPQVLGDSYEQYF. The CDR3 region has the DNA TGCGCCAGCAGCCCTCAGGTGTTGGGGGACTCCTACGAGCAGTACTTC.

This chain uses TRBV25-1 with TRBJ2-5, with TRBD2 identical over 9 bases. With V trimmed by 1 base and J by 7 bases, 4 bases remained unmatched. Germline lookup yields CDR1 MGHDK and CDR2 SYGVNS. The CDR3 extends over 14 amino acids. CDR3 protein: CASSESISGGTQYF. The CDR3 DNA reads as TGTGCCAGCAGTGAATCCATTAGCGGGGGGACCCAGTACTTC. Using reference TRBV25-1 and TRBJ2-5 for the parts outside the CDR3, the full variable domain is EADIYQTPRYLVIGTGKKITLECSQTMGHDKMYWYQQDPGMELHLIHYSYGVNSTEKGDLSSESTVSRIRTEHFPLTLESARPSHTSQYLCASSESISGGTQYFGPGTRLLVL.

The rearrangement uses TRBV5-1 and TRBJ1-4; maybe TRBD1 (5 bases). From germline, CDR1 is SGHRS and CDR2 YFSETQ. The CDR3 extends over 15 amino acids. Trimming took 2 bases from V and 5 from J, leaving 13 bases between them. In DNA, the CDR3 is TGCGCCAGCAGCTTAAGTGGGACCGAGAATGAAAAACTGTTTTTT. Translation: CASSLSGTENEKLFF.

This chain's CDR3 is CASSSDSSNQPQHF. CDR3 coding DNA: TGTGCCAGCAGCTCCGACAGTAGCAATCAGCCCCAGCATTTT. V usage is TRBV5-6 and J usage is TRBJ1-5; possibly TRBD1 for D (5 bases). V was shortened by 3 bases and J by 0 bases, with 7 bases between the two germline ends. The CDR3 length is 14 residues. CDR1 is SGHDT, CDR2 YYEEEE, per germline.

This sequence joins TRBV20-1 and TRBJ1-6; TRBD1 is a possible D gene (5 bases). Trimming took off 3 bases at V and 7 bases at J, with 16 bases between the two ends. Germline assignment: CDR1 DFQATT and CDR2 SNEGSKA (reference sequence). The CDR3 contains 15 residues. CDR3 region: CSASSRERGNSPLHF. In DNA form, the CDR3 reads TGCAGTGCTAGTTCAAGGGAGAGGGGAAATTCACCCCTCCACTTT.

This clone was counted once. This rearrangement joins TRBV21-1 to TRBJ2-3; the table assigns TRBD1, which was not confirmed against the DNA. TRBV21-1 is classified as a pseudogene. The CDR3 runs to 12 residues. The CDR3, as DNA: TGTGCCAGCAGCAAGGATAGCAGGGGCGAGTATTTT. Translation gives CASSKDSRGEYF.

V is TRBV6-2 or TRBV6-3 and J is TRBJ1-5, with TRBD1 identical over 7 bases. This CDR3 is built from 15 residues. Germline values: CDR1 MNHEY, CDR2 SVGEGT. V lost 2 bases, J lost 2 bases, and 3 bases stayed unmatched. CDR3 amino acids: CASSYDGQGNQPQHF. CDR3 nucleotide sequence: TGTGCCAGCAGTTACGACGGACAGGGCAATCAGCCCCAGCATTTT.

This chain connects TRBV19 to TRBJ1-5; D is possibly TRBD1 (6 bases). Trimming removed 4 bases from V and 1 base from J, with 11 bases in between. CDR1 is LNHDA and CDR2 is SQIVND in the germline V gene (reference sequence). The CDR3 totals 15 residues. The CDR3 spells CASSTTGQSNQPQHF. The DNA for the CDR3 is TGTGCCAGTAGTACGACAGGCCAGAGCAATCAGCCCCAGCATTTT.

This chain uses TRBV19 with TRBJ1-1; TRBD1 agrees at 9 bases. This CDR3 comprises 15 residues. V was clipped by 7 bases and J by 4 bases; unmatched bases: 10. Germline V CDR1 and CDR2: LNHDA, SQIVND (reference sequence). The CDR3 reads CASTQGGQGRTEAFF. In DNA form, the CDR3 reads TGTGCCAGTACCCAAGGGGGACAGGGCCGCACTGAAGCTTTCTTT. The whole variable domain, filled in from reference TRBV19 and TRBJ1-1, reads DGGITQSPKYLFRKEGQNVTLSCEQNLNHDAMYWYRQDPGQGLRLIYYSQIVNDFQKGDIAEGYSVSREKKESFPLTVTSAQKNPTAFYLCASTQGGQGRTEAFFGQGTRLTVV.

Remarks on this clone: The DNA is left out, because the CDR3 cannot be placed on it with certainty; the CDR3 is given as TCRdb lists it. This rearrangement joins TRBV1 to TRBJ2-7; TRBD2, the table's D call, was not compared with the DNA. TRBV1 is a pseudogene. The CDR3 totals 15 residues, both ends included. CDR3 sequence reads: CTSSQVGGGSYEQYF.

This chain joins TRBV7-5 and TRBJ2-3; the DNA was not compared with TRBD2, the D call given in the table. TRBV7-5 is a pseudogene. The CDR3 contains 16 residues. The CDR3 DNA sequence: TGTGCCAGAAGCTTAACTACCGGGGGGGGCACAGATACGCAGTATTTT. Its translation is CARSLTTGGGTDTQYF.